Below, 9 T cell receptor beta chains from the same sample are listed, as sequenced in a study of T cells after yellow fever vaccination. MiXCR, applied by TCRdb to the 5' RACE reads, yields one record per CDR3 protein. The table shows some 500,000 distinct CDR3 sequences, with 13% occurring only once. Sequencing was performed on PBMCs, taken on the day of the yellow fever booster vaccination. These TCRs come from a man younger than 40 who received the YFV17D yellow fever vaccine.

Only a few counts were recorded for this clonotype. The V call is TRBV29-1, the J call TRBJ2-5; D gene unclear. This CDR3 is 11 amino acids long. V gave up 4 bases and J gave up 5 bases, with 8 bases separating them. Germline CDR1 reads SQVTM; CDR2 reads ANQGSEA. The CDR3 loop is CSVVPRETQYF. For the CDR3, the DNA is TGCAGCGTTGTACCGAGGGAGACCCAGTACTTC.

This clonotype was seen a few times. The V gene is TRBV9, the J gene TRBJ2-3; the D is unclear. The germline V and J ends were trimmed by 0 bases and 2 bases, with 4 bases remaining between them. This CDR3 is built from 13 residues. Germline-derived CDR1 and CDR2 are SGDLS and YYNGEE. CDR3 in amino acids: CASSVAITDTQYF. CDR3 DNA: TGTGCCAGCAGCGTAGCAATCACAGATACGCAGTATTTT.

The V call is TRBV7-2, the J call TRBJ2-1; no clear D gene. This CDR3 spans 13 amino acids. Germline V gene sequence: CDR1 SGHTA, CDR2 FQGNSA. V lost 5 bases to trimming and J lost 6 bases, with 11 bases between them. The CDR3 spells CASSQRLSNEQFF. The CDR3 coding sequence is TGTGCCAGCAGCCAGCGCCTCAGCAATGAGCAGTTCTTC. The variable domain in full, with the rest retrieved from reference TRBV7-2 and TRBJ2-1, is GAGVSQSPSNKVTEKGKDVELRCDPISGHTALYWYRQSLGQGLEFLIYFQGNSAPDKSGLPSDRFSAERTGGSVSTLTIQRTQQEDSAVYLCASSQRLSNEQFFGPGTRLTVL.

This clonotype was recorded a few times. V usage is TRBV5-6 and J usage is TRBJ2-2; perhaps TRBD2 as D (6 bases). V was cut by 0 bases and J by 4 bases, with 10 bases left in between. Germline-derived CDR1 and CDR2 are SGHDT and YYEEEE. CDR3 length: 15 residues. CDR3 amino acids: CASSLAGAITGELFF. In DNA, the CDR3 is TGTGCCAGCAGCTTGGCGGGAGCGATCACCGGGGAGCTGTTTTTT.

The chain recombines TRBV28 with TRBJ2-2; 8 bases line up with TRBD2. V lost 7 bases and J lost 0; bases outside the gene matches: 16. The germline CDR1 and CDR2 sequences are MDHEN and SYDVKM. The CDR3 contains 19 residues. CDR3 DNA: TGTGCCAGCAACACCCCAGTTCAGCGGGAGACCCCGAACACCGGGGAGCTGTTTTTT. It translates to CASNTPVQRETPNTGELFF.

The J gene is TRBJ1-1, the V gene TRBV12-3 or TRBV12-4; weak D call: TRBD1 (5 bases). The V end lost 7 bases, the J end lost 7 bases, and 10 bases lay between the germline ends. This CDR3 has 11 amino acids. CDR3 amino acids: CASKGIGEAFF. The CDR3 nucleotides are TGTGCCAGCAAGGGGATTGGTGAAGCTTTCTTT.

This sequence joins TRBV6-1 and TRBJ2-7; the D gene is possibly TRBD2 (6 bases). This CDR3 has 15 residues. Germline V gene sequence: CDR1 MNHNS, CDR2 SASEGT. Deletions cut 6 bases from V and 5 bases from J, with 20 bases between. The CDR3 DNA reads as TGTGCCAGCAGCCCTCCGGGAGACCCGGGACACGAGCAGTACTTC. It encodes CASSPPGDPGHEQYF.

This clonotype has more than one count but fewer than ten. CDR3 region: CASSLAGLRPQYF. The CDR3 nucleotides read TGTGCCAGCAGCTTAGCGGGACTGCGGCCCCAGTACTTC. The rearrangement joins TRBV7-6 to TRBJ2-5; D may be TRBD2 (6 bases). Germline CDR1 and CDR2: SGHVS and FNYEAQ. The ends were cut back, 0 bases at V and 9 bases at J, with 11 bases in the middle. The length of the CDR3 is 13 residues.

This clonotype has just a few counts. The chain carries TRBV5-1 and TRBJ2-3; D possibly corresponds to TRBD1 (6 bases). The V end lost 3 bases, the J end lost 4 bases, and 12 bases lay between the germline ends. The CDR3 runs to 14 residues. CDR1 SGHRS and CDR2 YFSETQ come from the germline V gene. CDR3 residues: CASSSRGEPDTQYF. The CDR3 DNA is TGCGCCAGCAGCTCCAGGGGTGAGCCAGATACGCAGTATTTT. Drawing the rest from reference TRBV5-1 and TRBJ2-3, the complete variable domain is KAGVTQTPRYLIKTRGQQVTLSCSPISGHRSVSWYQQTPGQGLQFLFEYFSETQRNKGNFPGRFSGRQFSNSRSEMNVSTLELGDSALYLCASSSRGEPDTQYFGPGTRLTVL.